These 32 T cell receptor beta chains were sequenced from one sample in a study of cytomegalovirus exposure and HLA in healthy donors. The table came from immunoSEQ multiplex PCR; TCRdb's copy has only in-frame clones and leaves some out. The sample includes under 250,000 clones, about nine tenths of them seen just once. Sequenced: PBMCs. These receptors all stem from a woman aged 18-29 years in good health and CMV-seropositive.

V gene TRBV4-1 combines with J gene TRBJ1-4; D might be TRBD1 (6 bases). With 6 bases removed from V and 4 bases from J, the gap between germline ends came to 12 bases. The CDR3 loop spans 14 amino acids. Germline-derived CDR1 and CDR2 are MGHRA and YSYEKL. CDR3 DNA sequence: TGCGCCAGCAGTCCCACAGGGTTTAATGAAAAACTGTTTTTT. Its translation: CASSPTGFNEKLFF.

This clone was seen once. The CDR3 DNA follows: TGTGCCAGCAATCCGACAGGGGAAAGCAATCAGCCCCAGCATTTT. It is translated as CASNPTGESNQPQHF. The chain joins TRBV25-1 to TRBJ1-5; 8 bases are shared with TRBD1. Unmatched junction bases numbered 6, after V lost 7 bases and J lost 1 base. Germline values: CDR1 MGHDK, CDR2 SYGVNS. The CDR3 spans 15 residues.

The rearrangement links TRBV7-9 to TRBJ1-1; possible D gene TRBD1, 6 bases. This CDR3 contains 16 residues. CDR1 is SEHNR and CDR2 is FQNEAQ in the germline V gene (reference sequence). V lost 5 bases and J 0 bases, leaving 16 bases between the germline ends. CDR3 protein: CASSAWRGRLNTEAFF. The CDR3 DNA sequence: TGTGCCAGCAGCGCGTGGCGGGGGCGCCTGAACACTGAAGCTTTCTTT. The entire variable domain, with the rest obtained from reference TRBV7-9 and TRBJ1-1, is as follows: DTGVSQNPRHKITKRGQNVTFRCDPISEHNRLYWYRQTLGQGPEFLTYFQNEAQLEKSRLLSDRFSAERPKGSFSTLEIQRTEQGDSAMYLCASSAWRGRLNTEAFFGQGTRLTVV.

The rearrangement uses TRBV19 and TRBJ2-5, with D maybe TRBD2 (6 bases). Germline CDR1 is LNHDA and CDR2 is SQIVND (reference sequence). Trimming took 3 bases from V and 0 from J, leaving 14 bases between them. The CDR3 covers 16 residues. The CDR3 coding sequence is TGTGCCAGTAGTATCGGCGGGATACCCCACCAAGAGACCCAGTACTTC. Translating gives CASSIGGIPHQETQYF.

This chain connects TRBV4-1 to TRBJ2-3, with D maybe TRBD1 (6 bases). This CDR3 is built from 18 residues. CDR1 is MGHRA, CDR2 YSYEKL, per germline. V was shortened by 3 bases and J by 4 bases, with 23 bases between the two germline ends. CDR3 sequence (DNA): TGCGCCAGCAGCCAGATCCTCTTTACAGGGAACGAGGCAGATACGCAGTATTTT. It codes for CASSQILFTGNEADTQYF.

This chain connects TRBV4-1 to TRBJ2-3; possible D gene TRBD2, 5 bases. CDR1 and CDR2 from the germline V gene are MGHRA and YSYEKL. V was cut by 4 bases and J by 3 bases, with 11 bases left in between. The CDR3 spans 14 residues. This CDR3 reads CASSRDRGTDTQYF. CDR3 coding DNA: TGCGCCAGCAGCCGAGATCGAGGGACAGATACGCAGTATTTT.

The chain combines TRBV21-1 with TRBJ1-5; the tabulated D call, TRBD1, remains unverified against the DNA. TRBV21-1 is listed as a pseudogene. The CDR3 has 13 amino acids. The DNA for the CDR3 is TGTGCCAGCTCAGGGGGTGGTAATCAGCCCCAGCATTTT. Its protein is CASSGGGNQPQHF.

The chain combines TRBV2 with TRBJ2-3; no reliable D call. Per germline, CDR1 SNHLY and CDR2 FYNNEI. The CDR3 totals 12 residues. V dropped 6 bases and J dropped 5 bases, with 9 bases sitting between them. The CDR3 DNA follows: TGTGCCAGCAGCCGATCAGGAGATACGCAGTATTTT. Translation gives CASSRSGDTQYF.

V is TRBV27 and J is TRBJ1-1; a possible D gene is TRBD1 (6 bases). Germline CDR1 MNHEY, CDR2 SMNVEV (reference sequence). CDR3 size: 16 residues. V was trimmed by 1 base and J by 3 bases, leaving 15 bases between them. In DNA, the CDR3 is TGTGCCAGCAGTTTATTTGGGGGGGGCGCGGACACTGAAGCTTTCTTT. Protein: CASSLFGGGADTEAFF.

The chain employs TRBV11-1 and TRBJ2-3; D remains unclear. Trimming removed 8 bases at V and 2 bases at J, with 11 bases between. Germline V gives CDR1 SGHAT, CDR2 FQDESV (reference sequence). This CDR3 has 13 amino acids. The CDR3 region has the DNA TGTGCCAGCGGAGACTTATTCACAGATACGCAGTATTTT. The encoded protein is CASGDLFTDTQYF.

CDR3 nucleotides: TGCGCCAGCAGCTTTACTGGGGCCATCAACACCGGGGAGCTGTTTTTT. Amino acids: CASSFTGAINTGELFF. The V call is TRBV5-1, the J call TRBJ2-2; D may be TRBD1 (5 bases). Germline CDR1 and CDR2: SGHRS and YFSETQ. The V end was cut by 2 bases, the J end by 2 bases, with 13 bases between. This CDR3 spans 16 amino acids.

The V call is TRBV18, the J call TRBJ2-5; D is unresolved. This CDR3 is built from 12 residues. The V gene's germline CDR1 is KGHSH and CDR2 LQKENI. The V end lost 5 bases, the J end lost 2 bases, and 6 bases lay between the germline ends. CDR3 nucleotides: TGTGCCAGCTCAGTGTTACAAGAGACCCAGTACTTC. It translates to CASSVLQETQYF.

The gene calls are TRBV9 and TRBJ2-7; D is ambiguous. V shed 4 bases and J shed 4 bases, with 9 bases lying between them. Germline V gene data show CDR1 as SGDLS and CDR2 as YYNGEE. This CDR3 has 12 amino acids. As DNA, the CDR3 is TGTGCCAGCAGCCCAACTTCGTACGAGCAGTACTTC. It codes for CASSPTSYEQYF.

The genes are TRBV18 and TRBJ2-1, with 8 bases aligning to TRBD2. The trim removed 3 bases at V and 5 bases at J, leaving 6 bases unmatched. This CDR3 region has 15 residues. In germline, CDR1 is KGHSH, CDR2 LQKENI. CDR3 sequence reads: CASSPSGSGNNEQFF. The CDR3 DNA reads as TGTGCCAGCTCACCCAGCGGGAGTGGCAACAATGAGCAGTTCTTC.

The rearrangement links TRBV7-9 to TRBJ2-7, with D hard to call. The CDR3 is 13 residues long. Trimming removed 5 bases from V and 1 base from J, with 9 bases in between. The V gene's germline CDR1 is SEHNR and CDR2 FQNEAQ (reference sequence). CDR3 nucleotides: TGTGCCAGCAGCCCTAAATCTTCCTACGAGCAGTACTTC. Its protein product is CASSPKSSYEQYF.

This clone was counted between two and nine times. V is TRBV11-3 and J is TRBJ2-2; 7 nucleotides match TRBD2. The CDR3 is 15 amino acids. Germline CDR1 is SGHNT and CDR2 is YENEEA. With 5 bases clipped from V and 0 bases from J, the junction kept 3 bases outside the gene matches. CDR3 nucleotide sequence: TGTGCCAGCAGCCCCGGACTAGCGAACACCGGGGAGCTGTTTTTT. Amino acids: CASSPGLANTGELFF.

The rearrangement joins TRBV5-1 to TRBJ2-7; TRBD2 matches 10 bases. CDR1 and CDR2 (germline): SGHRS, YFSETQ. V dropped 0 bases and J dropped 3; count of bases not matched to a gene: 3. CDR3 size: 15 residues. The CDR3 region is CASSLAASGGYEQYF. The CDR3, as DNA: TGCGCCAGCAGCTTGGCGGCTAGCGGGGGCTACGAGCAGTACTTC.

V and J are TRBV28 and TRBJ1-1; D is unclear. The V gene lost 6 bases and the J gene lost 0 bases, with 17 bases spanning the gap. Germline assignment: CDR1 MDHEN and CDR2 SYDVKM. The CDR3 runs to 16 residues. CDR3 DNA sequence: TGTGCCAGCAGCAACCAAGGTTTAGCCATGAACACTGAAGCTTTCTTT. Its translation: CASSNQGLAMNTEAFF.

The chain combines TRBV6-1 with TRBJ1-5, with D uncertain. The CDR3 has 17 residues. The V gene lost 1 base and the J gene lost 0 bases, with 13 bases spanning the gap. Germline values: CDR1 MNHNS, CDR2 SASEGT. DNA for the CDR3: TGTGCCAGCAGTGAAGGTCGAGGTCTCCATAGCAATCAGCCCCAGCATTTT. Translated, it gives CASSEGRGLHSNQPQHF.

This clone was found a few times. The V gene is TRBV7-9, the J gene TRBJ2-7; tentative D call: TRBD2 (6 bases). The germline CDR1 and CDR2 sequences are SEHNR and FQNEAQ (reference sequence). Trimming removed 5 bases at V and 0 bases at J, with 20 bases between. This CDR3 is built from 17 residues. CDR3 in DNA: TGTGCCAGCAGCCCCAAAGGCGGGACCGACAGCTCCTACGAGCAGTACTTC. Translating gives CASSPKGGTDSSYEQYF.

The chain is built from TRBV5-6 and TRBJ2-7, with no clear D. This CDR3 spans 14 amino acids. Trimming removed 0 bases from V and 0 bases from J, with 7 bases in between. Germline V gene lookup returns CDR1 SGHDT and CDR2 YYEEEE. The CDR3 coding sequence is TGTGCCAGCAGCTTGGACGGTATCTCCTACGAGCAGTACTTC. Protein: CASSLDGISYEQYF.

V usage is TRBV21-1 and J usage is TRBJ2-7; the listed D gene, TRBD2, was not tested against the DNA. TRBV21-1 has pseudogene status. This CDR3 has 14 amino acids. CDR3: CASSKTSLAYEQYF. The CDR3 DNA reads TGTGCCAGCAGCAAAACTAGCCTTGCCTACGAGCAGTACTTC.

The genes are TRBV6-5 and TRBJ2-1; D is uncertain. The CDR3 spans 14 residues. Trimming removed 0 bases from V and 3 bases from J, with 6 bases in between. From germline, CDR1 is MNHEY and CDR2 SVGAGI. The chain's CDR3 is CASSYSFNYNEQFF. The CDR3 bases are TGTGCCAGCAGTTACTCATTCAACTACAATGAGCAGTTCTTC.

This chain joins TRBV7-9 and TRBJ1-1; D remains unclear. This CDR3 contains 15 residues. V was trimmed by 0 bases and J by 6 bases, leaving 14 bases between them. From germline, CDR1 is SEHNR and CDR2 FQNEAQ (reference sequence). The DNA of the CDR3 is TGTGCCAGCAGCTTAGCGGCGGGCGTAATGGCTGAAGCTTTCTTT. As protein: CASSLAAGVMAEAFF.

This chain joins TRBV30 and TRBJ1-3, with 7 bases matching TRBD1. CDR1 is GTSNPN, CDR2 SVGIG, per germline (reference sequence). The CDR3 is made up of 16 amino acids. V gave up 2 bases and J gave up 1 base; unmatched junction bases: 8. CDR3 region: CAWSPDRVASGNTIYF. CDR3 coding DNA: TGTGCCTGGAGTCCAGACAGGGTAGCTTCTGGAAACACCATATATTTT.

In this sample, this clone turned up a few times. This chain connects TRBV11-2 to TRBJ1-5; 8 bases fit TRBD1. V dropped 3 bases and J dropped 6; count of bases not matched to a gene: 4. The CDR3 consists of 14 residues. CDR1 and CDR2 (germline): SGHAT, FQNNGV. The CDR3 here is CASSFSGQVQPQHF. The CDR3 nucleotides read TGTGCCAGCAGCTTCTCGGGACAGGTTCAGCCCCAGCATTTT.

The chain combines TRBV9 with TRBJ2-1, with D perhaps TRBD2 (6 bases). Germline assignment: CDR1 SGDLS and CDR2 YYNGEE. This CDR3 is built from 15 residues. Deletions cut 0 bases from V and 9 bases from J, with 16 bases between. CDR3 coding DNA: TGTGCCAGCAGCGTAGCCCCCGGGAGAGTCGGTGAGCAGTTCTTC. Translation: CASSVAPGRVGEQFF.

The rearrangement links TRBV7-3 to TRBJ1-2; possible D gene TRBD1, 5 bases. Trimming shortened V by 3 bases and J by 1 base, and 12 bases separated the two germline ends. The germline CDR1 and CDR2 sequences are SGHTA and FQGTGA. The CDR3 consists of 15 residues. In DNA, the CDR3 is TGTGCCAGCAGCTTTTATCCAGGGTTTAACTATGGCTACACCTTC. This codes for CASSFYPGFNYGYTF.

V gene TRBV19 combines with J gene TRBJ2-7; D is perhaps TRBD1 (6 bases). The CDR3 has 15 amino acids. V was clipped by 1 base and J by 0 bases, with 10 bases between them. CDR1 and CDR2 (germline): LNHDA, SQIVND (reference sequence). The CDR3 coding sequence is TGTGCCAGTAGTATAGGGGCAGGGGCCTCCTACGAGCAGTACTTC. Protein product: CASSIGAGASYEQYF.

V gene TRBV28 combines with J gene TRBJ1-2; 8 bases align to TRBD1. CDR1 is MDHEN and CDR2 is SYDVKM in the germline V gene. The CDR3 loop spans 13 amino acids. V was clipped by 6 bases and J by 8 bases; unmatched bases: 8. In nucleotides, the CDR3 is TGTGCCAGCAGCCCGACAGGGGTACAAGGCTACACCTTC. It codes for CASSPTGVQGYTF.

This sequence joins TRBV6-1 and TRBJ1-1; a weak D match, TRBD1 (5 bases). This CDR3 is 15 amino acids long. Trimming removed 6 bases from V and 1 base from J, with 15 bases in between. CDR1 is MNHNS, CDR2 SASEGT, per germline. The CDR3 here is CASRTQGRENTEAFF. The CDR3, as DNA: TGTGCCAGCAGGACCCAGGGCAGGGAGAACACTGAAGCTTTCTTT.

J is TRBJ1-1 and V is TRBV19, with TRBD1 identical over 9 bases. V gave up 3 bases and J gave up 5 bases; unmatched junction bases: 10. In germline, CDR1 is LNHDA, CDR2 SQIVND (reference sequence). The CDR3 totals 16 residues. The CDR3 DNA follows: TGTGCCAGTAGTATCCTATCGACAGGGGGAAGGACTGAAGCTTTCTTT. As protein: CASSILSTGGRTEAFF.